The T cell receptor beta chain described here comes from a study of Tregs in tolerant kidney transplant recipients. Overall study results and limits: Findings come from small patient numbers and require larger validation. The most relevant donor-specific Treg TCRbeta repertoire apparently came from expansion with activated donor B cells. Biological reproducibility was not directly addressed in this study.

On this clone itself: Its matching antigen is unknown.

Sequenced by immunoSEQ multiplex PCR; TCRdb stores in-frame clones only, minus some. The data show 4,200 or so clones, with around 60% seen just once and 3.5% to 4% held by the top ten. V shed 2 bases and J 6 bases; nucleotides not matched to a gene: 2. This CDR3 has 14 amino acids. CDR1 is SGHVS and CDR2 is FNYEAQ in the germline V gene. The TCR was taken from a human donor in good health. V gene TRBV7-6 combines with J gene TRBJ2-7; TRBD2 matches 12 bases. Material: CD8+ T cells from blood cultured with allogeneic cells. The CDR3: CASSLLAGGLEQYF. The CDR3 DNA is TGTGCCAGCAGCTTACTAGCGGGGGGGCTCGAGCAGTACTTC.